Given below is one T cell receptor beta chain in context. Unmatched junction bases numbered 7, after V lost 4 bases and J lost 9 bases. Germline CDR1 MNHEY, CDR2 SVGAGI. CDR3 length equals 15 residues. The data originate from a study of blood T cell repertoires in COVID-19. Profiled with immunoSEQ multiplex PCR; TCRdb holds only in-frame clones, not every one. Seen here are 100,000 or so clones, approximately 82% observed once, and the top ten hold approximately 9.8%. The sample comprised peripheral blood. The chain joins TRBV6-5 to TRBJ2-1; 12 nucleotides align to TRBD1. The receptor comes from a man between 60 and 75 years old with active or convalescent COVID-19. The DNA for the CDR3 is TGTGCCAGCAGTTCAACCGGGACAGGGGGCGGTGAGCAGTTCTTC. Protein product: CASSSTGTGGGEQFF.